This T cell receptor beta chain was captured by sequencing in a study of shared clonotypes between healthy human individuals. At the level of the study: Plates per donor: three CD4 naive, three CD4 memory, two CD8 naive, one CD8 memory.

The table came from immunoSEQ multiplex PCR; TCRdb's copy has only in-frame clones and leaves some out. The repertoire holds about 610,000 clones, with 97% as singletons. The sequence was obtained from a woman in her twenties or thirties in good health. Sequencing used naive CD4+ T cells sorted from blood. The sample's subset: CD45RA+ positively selected.

In DNA, the CDR3 is TGTGCCAGCAAGGGGACTAGCGGGAGTAATGAGCAGTTCTTC. Translation: CASKGTSGSNEQFF. The chain is built from TRBV2 and TRBJ2-1; the match to TRBD2 covers 14 bases. Germline V gene lookup returns CDR1 SNHLY and CDR2 FYNNEI. The CDR3 totals 14 residues. Unmatched junction bases numbered 3, after V lost 7 bases and J lost 7 bases. Based on the CDR3 plus reference TRBV2 and TRBJ2-1, the full variable domain is EPEVTQTPSHQVTQMGQEVILRCVPISNHLYFYWYRQILGQKVEFLVSFYNNEISEKSEIFDDQFSVERPDGSNFTLKIRSTKLEDSAMYFCASKGTSGSNEQFFGPGTRLTVL.